Presented here are 18 T cell receptor beta chains from one specimen sequenced in a study of beta chain features in type 1 diabetes (dated by TCRdb to the late 2010s). These receptors have no identified antigens. Library preparation was by the immunoSEQ multiplex PCR assay. The entire isolated RNA was reverse transcribed using the High Capacity cDNA Reverse Transcription Kit, and thus expressed TCRB transcripts were sequenced. TCRdb holds this immuneACCESS table with in-frame rearrangements only. Some clones are missing; in checked studies, unresolved V genes explain under half, and the rest has no known cause. This sample gives tens of thousands of clones in total; approximately 61% of them show up just once. Around 1.8% of the sample lies in the top ten. General findings and caveats noted by the study authors: Type 1 diabetes patients showed a moderate but significant shortening of TCRB CDR3 length in all four CD4+ subsets.

Sequencing used Tregs from blood. Per the publication, the cell subset or site label means: regulatory CD4+ T cells. The receptors were gathered from a man under 40 with type 1 diabetes. Some clones in this sample may be carry-over from other donors' samples.

CDR3 region: CAISLAGHTDTQYF. The CDR3 nucleotides are TGTGCCATCAGTTTAGCGGGGCACACAGATACGCAGTATTTT. J is TRBJ2-3 and V is TRBV10-3; 8 bases line up with TRBD2. Unmatched junction bases numbered 3, after V lost 5 bases and J lost 2 bases. The CDR3 extends over 14 amino acids. Germline V CDR1 and CDR2: ENHRY, SYGVKD.

The chain couples TRBV5-5 to TRBJ2-1; TRBD2 agrees at 10 bases. Per the germline V gene, CDR1 is SGHKS and CDR2 is YYEKEE (reference sequence). The CDR3 is 18 amino acids. The ends lost 4 bases at V and 1 base at J; junction bases unmatched: 11. The chain's CDR3 is CASSVDFGLADSYNEQFF. CDR3 bases: TGTGCCAGCAGCGTCGACTTCGGACTAGCGGATTCCTACAATGAGCAGTTCTTC.

Concerning this clone: Germline and junction disagree at one end, which may indicate a read error. The chain has TRBV5-1 and TRBJ2-2; TRBD1 is a possible D gene (6 bases). Looked up from germline, CDR1 is SGHRS and CDR2 is YFSETQ. The CDR3 is 15 amino acids. CDR3 DNA sequence: TGCACCAGCAGCTTAAGGACAGCCAACACCGGGGAGCTGTTTTTT. Translation: CTSSLRTANTGELFF.

The chain couples TRBV5-8 to TRBJ2-1; the match to TRBD2 covers 8 bases. The CDR3 is made up of 15 amino acids. Per germline, CDR1 SGHTS and CDR2 YDEGEE. J was trimmed by 6 bases and V by 2 bases; bases with no gene match: 7. CDR3 amino acids: CASSLIAGGINEQFF. For the CDR3, the DNA is TGTGCCAGCAGCTTAATCGCGGGGGGCATCAATGAGCAGTTCTTC.

The rearrangement joins TRBV19 to TRBJ2-1; D perhaps matches TRBD2 (6 bases). The V gene lost 7 bases and the J gene lost 10 bases, with 23 bases spanning the gap. The germline V gene encodes CDR1 LNHDA and CDR2 SQIVND (reference sequence). CDR3 length: 15 amino acids. The CDR3 spells CASTPAAGPSGEQFF. CDR3 coding DNA: TGTGCCAGTACCCCCGCAGCGGGTCCATCAGGGGAGCAGTTCTTC. The full variable domain, in which reference TRBV19 and TRBJ2-1 provide the parts outside the CDR3, is DGGITQSPKYLFRKEGQNVTLSCEQNLNHDAMYWYRQDPGQGLRLIYYSQIVNDFQKGDIAEGYSVSREKKESFPLTVTSAQKNPTAFYLCASTPAAGPSGEQFFGPGTRLTVL.

The chain employs TRBV15 and TRBJ2-3; 12 bases agree with TRBD1. The V gene's germline CDR1 is LNHNV and CDR2 YYDKDF (reference sequence). The CDR3 length is 17 residues. Trimming removed 5 bases from V and 7 bases from J; junction bases left unmatched: 13. The CDR3 reads CATSARSGTGGRYTQYF. CDR3 in DNA: TGTGCCACCAGCGCACGATCCGGGACAGGGGGCAGGTATACGCAGTATTTT.

This clone came up once. The chain uses TRBV11-2 and TRBJ2-3; 8 bases are a match to TRBD1. The CDR3 covers 14 residues. V trimming: 7 bases; J trimming: 5 bases; junction bases outside the gene matches: 8. Germline V gene data show CDR1 as SGHAT and CDR2 as FQNNGV. The CDR3 nucleotides read TGTGCCAGCACCCGGACAGGGCGGCAAGATACGCAGTATTTT. Its translation is CASTRTGRQDTQYF.

This clone was picked up one time. The rearrangement joins TRBV19 to TRBJ2-5; D unclear. Trimming shortened V by 4 bases and J by 3 bases, and 9 bases separated the two germline ends. Germline V gene data show CDR1 as LNHDA and CDR2 as SQIVND (reference sequence). CDR3 length: 13 residues. CDR3 loop: CASSRHQEETQYF. The CDR3 DNA reads as TGTGCCAGTAGTAGACACCAAGAAGAGACCCAGTACTTC.

This clone was observed a few times. The J gene is TRBJ1-1, the V gene TRBV11-2; TRBD1 aligns across 12 bases. J was trimmed by 4 bases and V by 6 bases; bases with no gene match: 9. The germline V gene encodes CDR1 SGHAT and CDR2 FQNNGV. CDR3 length: 16 residues. DNA for the CDR3: TGTGCCAGCAGGGCCTCCGGGACAGGGGGCCGCACTGAAGCTTTCTTT. It encodes CASRASGTGGRTEAFF.

The CDR3 nucleotides are TGTGCCAGCTCACCAAGGGACAGGGTGTCCGGGGCCAACGTCCTGACTTTC. Translated: CASSPRDRVSGANVLTF. V usage is TRBV18 and J usage is TRBJ2-6; 9 bases fit TRBD1. The CDR3 sequence is 17 residues long. Trimming at V came to 2 bases and at J to 4 bases, leaving 6 bases not matched to a gene. Per the germline V gene, CDR1 is KGHSH and CDR2 is LQKENI. Using reference TRBV18 and TRBJ2-6 for the parts outside the CDR3, the full variable domain is NAGVMQNPRHLVRRRGQEARLRCSPMKGHSHVYWYRQLPEEGLKFMVYLQKENIIDESGMPKERFSAEFPKEGPSILRIQQVVRGDSAAYFCASSPRDRVSGANVLTFGAGSRLTVL.

The V call is TRBV6-5, the J call TRBJ2-1; TRBD1 matches at 10 bases. Germline CDR1 is MNHEY and CDR2 is SVGAGI. V lost 6 bases to trimming and J lost 8 bases; unmatched junction nucleotides: 10. The CDR3 loop spans 15 amino acids. The CDR3 region is CASRRQGASVYEQFF. The DNA for the CDR3 is TGTGCCAGCAGGAGACAGGGGGCCTCTGTGTATGAGCAGTTCTTC.

This rearrangement joins TRBV6-6 to TRBJ1-5, with no clear D. This CDR3 region has 13 residues. CDR1 and CDR2 from the germline V gene are MNHNY and SVGAGI (reference sequence). The V and J ends lost 3 bases and 4 bases respectively, with 7 bases between them. Here the CDR3 reads CASSYFGNQPQHF. CDR3 nucleotide sequence: TGTGCCAGCAGTTATTTCGGGAATCAGCCCCAGCATTTT.

This clone was counted between two and nine times. The chain links TRBV9 to TRBJ2-3; D possibly corresponds to TRBD2 (5 bases). CDR1 is SGDLS, CDR2 YYNGEE, per germline. There are 13 residues in the CDR3. Between the trimmed V and J ends, which lost 4 bases and 6 bases, there was a span of 12 bases. The chain's CDR3 is CASSPRTGDTQYF. The CDR3 DNA reads TGTGCCAGCAGCCCCCGGACGGGGGATACGCAGTATTTT.

This clone was observed a few times. This chain links TRBV7-3 with TRBJ2-5; 13 bases fit TRBD2. The CDR3 contains 15 residues. The germline V gene encodes CDR1 SGHTA and CDR2 FQGTGA. V lost 3 bases to trimming and J lost 7 bases; unmatched junction nucleotides: 5. The CDR3 DNA sequence: TGTGCCAGCAGCTTGACTAGCGGGGGGTCCGGGACCCAGTACTTC. The encoded protein is CASSLTSGGSGTQYF. The full variable domain, with the rest looked up from reference TRBV7-3 and TRBJ2-5, is GAGVSQTPSNKVTEKGKYVELRCDPISGHTALYWYRQSLGQGPEFLIYFQGTGAADDSGLPNDRFFAVRPEGSVSTLKIQRTERGDSAVYLCASSLTSGGSGTQYFGPGTRLLVL.

The rearrangement uses TRBV2 and TRBJ2-5, with TRBD2 as a possible D gene (5 bases). The length of the CDR3 is 15 residues. CDR1 SNHLY and CDR2 FYNNEI come from the germline V gene. Trimming stripped 9 bases from V and 4 bases from J, with 21 bases between. The DNA for the CDR3 is TGTGCCAGTTTAAGGACTGAAAACGTAGTAGAGACCCAGTACTTC. Residues: CASLRTENVVETQYF.

The J gene is TRBJ2-3, the V gene TRBV19, with a weak D call TRBD1 (6 bases). V gave up 2 bases and J gave up 7 bases, with 19 bases separating them. Per germline, CDR1 LNHDA and CDR2 SQIVND (reference sequence). This CDR3 has 16 amino acids. The CDR3 DNA sequence: TGTGCCAGTAGTATAAGGGCAGGGGCCGGACGGAATACGCAGTATTTT. It specifies CASSIRAGAGRNTQYF.

V and J are TRBV12-5 and TRBJ2-2; tentatively, D is TRBD2 (5 bases). Germline CDR1 LGHNT, CDR2 FRNRAP. CDR3 length equals 14 residues. V lost 6 bases, J lost 6 bases, and 14 bases lay in between. The CDR3 protein is CASGPGEGAGELFF. The CDR3 DNA is TGTGCTAGTGGCCCTGGAGAGGGCGCCGGGGAGCTGTTTTTT.

The rearrangement uses TRBV9 and TRBJ2-5, with D tentatively TRBD2 (5 bases). The CDR3 totals 16 residues. Trimming removed 0 bases from V and 1 base from J, with 13 bases in between. In germline, CDR1 is SGDLS, CDR2 YYNGEE. The chain's CDR3 is CASSVGFSDSQETQYF. The CDR3 nucleotides read TGTGCCAGCAGCGTAGGGTTCTCGGACTCCCAAGAGACCCAGTACTTC.